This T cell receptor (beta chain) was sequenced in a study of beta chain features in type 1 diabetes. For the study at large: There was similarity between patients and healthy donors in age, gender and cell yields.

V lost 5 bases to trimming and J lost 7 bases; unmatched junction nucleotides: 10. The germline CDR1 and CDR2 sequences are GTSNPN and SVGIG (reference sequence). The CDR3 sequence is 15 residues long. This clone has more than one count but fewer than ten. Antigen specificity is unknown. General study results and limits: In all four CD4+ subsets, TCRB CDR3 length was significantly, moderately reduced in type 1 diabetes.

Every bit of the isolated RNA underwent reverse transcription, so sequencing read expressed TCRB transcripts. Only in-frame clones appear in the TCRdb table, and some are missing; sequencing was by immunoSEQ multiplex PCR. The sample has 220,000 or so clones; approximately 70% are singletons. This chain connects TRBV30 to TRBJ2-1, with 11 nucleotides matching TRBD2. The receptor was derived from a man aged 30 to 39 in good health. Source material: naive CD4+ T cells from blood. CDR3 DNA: TGTGCCTGGGCCCGTGGACTAGCGGGCAGGAATGAGCAGTTCTTC. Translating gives CAWARGLAGRNEQFF.